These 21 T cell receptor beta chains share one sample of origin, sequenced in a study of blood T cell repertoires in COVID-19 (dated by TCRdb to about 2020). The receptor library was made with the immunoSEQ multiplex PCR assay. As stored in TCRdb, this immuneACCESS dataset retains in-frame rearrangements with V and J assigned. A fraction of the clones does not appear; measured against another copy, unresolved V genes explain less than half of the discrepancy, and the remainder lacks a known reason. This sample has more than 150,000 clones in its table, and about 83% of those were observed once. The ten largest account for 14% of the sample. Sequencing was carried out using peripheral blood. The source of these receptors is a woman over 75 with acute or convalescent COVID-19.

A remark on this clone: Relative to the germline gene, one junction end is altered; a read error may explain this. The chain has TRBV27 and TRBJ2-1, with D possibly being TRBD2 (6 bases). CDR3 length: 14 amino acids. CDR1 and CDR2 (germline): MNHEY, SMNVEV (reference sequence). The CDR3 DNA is TGTGCCAGTTCCTGGGAGGCCTCCCACAATGAGCAGTTCTTC. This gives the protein CASSWEASHNEQFF.

CDR3 protein: CASNGHSWDTGELFF. The CDR3 DNA is TGTGCCAGTAACGGCCATAGCTGGGACACCGGGGAGCTGTTTTTT. V is TRBV19 and J is TRBJ2-2; D uncertain. This CDR3 is built from 15 residues. Trimming pared 7 bases from V and 3 bases from J, leaving 15 bases between. CDR1 and CDR2 (germline): LNHDA, SQIVND (reference sequence).

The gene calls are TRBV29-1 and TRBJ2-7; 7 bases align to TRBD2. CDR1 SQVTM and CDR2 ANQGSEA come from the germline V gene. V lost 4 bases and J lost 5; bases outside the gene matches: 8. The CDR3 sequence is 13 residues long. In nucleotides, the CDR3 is TGCAGCGTTGCAGGGACTACGGTCAACGAGCAGTACTTC. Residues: CSVAGTTVNEQYF.

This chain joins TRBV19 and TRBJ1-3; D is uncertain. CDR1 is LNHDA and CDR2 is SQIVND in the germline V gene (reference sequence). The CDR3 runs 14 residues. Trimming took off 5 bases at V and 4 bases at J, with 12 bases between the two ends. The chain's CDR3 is CASSGLGRGNTIYF. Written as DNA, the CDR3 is TGTGCCAGTAGTGGCTTAGGGAGGGGAAACACCATATATTTT. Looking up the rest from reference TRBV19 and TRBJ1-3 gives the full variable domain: DGGITQSPKYLFRKEGQNVTLSCEQNLNHDAMYWYRQDPGQGLRLIYYSQIVNDFQKGDIAEGYSVSREKKESFPLTVTSAQKNPTAFYLCASSGLGRGNTIYFGEGSWLTVV.

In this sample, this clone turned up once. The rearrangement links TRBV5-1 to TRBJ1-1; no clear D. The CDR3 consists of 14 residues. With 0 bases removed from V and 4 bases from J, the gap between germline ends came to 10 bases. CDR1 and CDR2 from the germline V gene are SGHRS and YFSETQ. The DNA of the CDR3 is TGCGCCAGCAGCTTGGTACATTCGGGCACTGAAGCTTTCTTT. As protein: CASSLVHSGTEAFF.

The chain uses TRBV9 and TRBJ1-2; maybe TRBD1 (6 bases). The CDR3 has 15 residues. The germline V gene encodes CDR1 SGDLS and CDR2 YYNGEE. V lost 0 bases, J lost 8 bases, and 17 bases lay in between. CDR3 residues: CASSVEGPGARGYTF. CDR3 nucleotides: TGTGCCAGCAGCGTAGAAGGCCCAGGGGCTAGGGGCTACACCTTC.

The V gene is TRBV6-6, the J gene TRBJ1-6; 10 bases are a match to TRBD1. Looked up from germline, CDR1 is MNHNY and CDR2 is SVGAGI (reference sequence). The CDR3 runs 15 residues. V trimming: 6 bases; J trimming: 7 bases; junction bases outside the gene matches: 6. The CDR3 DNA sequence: TGTGCCAGCAGCCATGGACAGGGGGTCAATTCACCCCTCCACTTT. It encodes CASSHGQGVNSPLHF.

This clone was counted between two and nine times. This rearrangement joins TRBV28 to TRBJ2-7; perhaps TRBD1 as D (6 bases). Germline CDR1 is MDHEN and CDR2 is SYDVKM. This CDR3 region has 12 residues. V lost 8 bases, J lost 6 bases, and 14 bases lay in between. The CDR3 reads CASGLWDTEQYF. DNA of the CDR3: TGTGCCAGCGGCCTTTGGGACACCGAGCAGTACTTC.

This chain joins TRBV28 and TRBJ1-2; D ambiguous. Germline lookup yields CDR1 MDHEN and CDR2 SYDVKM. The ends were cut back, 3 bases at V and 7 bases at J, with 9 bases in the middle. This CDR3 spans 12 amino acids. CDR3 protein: CASSFPGGGYTF. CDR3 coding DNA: TGTGCCAGCAGTTTCCCCGGTGGTGGCTACACCTTC.

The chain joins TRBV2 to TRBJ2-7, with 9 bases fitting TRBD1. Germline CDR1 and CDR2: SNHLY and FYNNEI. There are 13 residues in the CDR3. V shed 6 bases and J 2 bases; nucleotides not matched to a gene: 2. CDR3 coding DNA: TGTGCCAGCAGGGGACAGGGAGCCTACGAGCAGTACTTC. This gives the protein CASRGQGAYEQYF.

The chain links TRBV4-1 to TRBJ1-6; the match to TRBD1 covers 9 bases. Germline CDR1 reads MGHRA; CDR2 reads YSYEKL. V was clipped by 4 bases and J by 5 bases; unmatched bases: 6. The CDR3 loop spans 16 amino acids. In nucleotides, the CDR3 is TGCGCCAGCAGCCTCTACAGGGGGCTGGATAATTCACCCCTCCACTTT. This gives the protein CASSLYRGLDNSPLHF.

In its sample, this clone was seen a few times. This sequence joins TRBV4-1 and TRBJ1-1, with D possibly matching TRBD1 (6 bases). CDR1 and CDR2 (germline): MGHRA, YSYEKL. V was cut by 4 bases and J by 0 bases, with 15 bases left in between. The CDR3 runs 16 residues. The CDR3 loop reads CASSRNRVRMNTEAFF. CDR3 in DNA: TGCGCCAGCAGCCGCAACAGGGTGCGCATGAACACTGAAGCTTTCTTT.

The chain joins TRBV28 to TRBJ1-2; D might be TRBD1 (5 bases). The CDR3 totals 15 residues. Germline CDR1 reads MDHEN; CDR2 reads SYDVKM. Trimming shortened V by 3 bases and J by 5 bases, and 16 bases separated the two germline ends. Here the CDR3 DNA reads TGTGCCAGCAGTTTTGGTGGCCGGGGGGAGTATGGCTACACCTTC. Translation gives CASSFGGRGEYGYTF.

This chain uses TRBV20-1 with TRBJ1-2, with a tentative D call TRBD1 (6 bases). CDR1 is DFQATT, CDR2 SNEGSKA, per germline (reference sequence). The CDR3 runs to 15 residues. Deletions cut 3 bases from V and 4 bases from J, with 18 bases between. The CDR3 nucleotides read TGCAGTGCTAGTGGTGAGGGGGGGCTCCTCTATGGCTACACCTTC. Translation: CSASGEGGLLYGYTF.

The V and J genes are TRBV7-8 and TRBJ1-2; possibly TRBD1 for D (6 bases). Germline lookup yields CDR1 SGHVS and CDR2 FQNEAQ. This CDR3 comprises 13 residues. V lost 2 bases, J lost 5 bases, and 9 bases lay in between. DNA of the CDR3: TGTGCCAGCAGCTTAAAACAGGGATATGGCTACACCTTC. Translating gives CASSLKQGYGYTF. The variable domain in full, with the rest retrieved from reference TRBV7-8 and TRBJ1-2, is GAGVSQSPRYKVAKRGQDVALRCDPISGHVSLFWYQQALGQGPEFLTYFQNEAQLDKSGLPSDRFFAERPEGSVSTLKIQRTQQEDSAVYLCASSLKQGYGYTFGSGTRLTVV.

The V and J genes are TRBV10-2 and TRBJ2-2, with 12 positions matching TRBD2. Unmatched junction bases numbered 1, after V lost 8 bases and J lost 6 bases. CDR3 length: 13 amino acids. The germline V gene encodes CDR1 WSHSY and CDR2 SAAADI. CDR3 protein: CASRTSGAGELFF. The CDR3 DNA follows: TGCGCCAGCCGGACTAGCGGGGCCGGGGAGCTGTTTTTT.

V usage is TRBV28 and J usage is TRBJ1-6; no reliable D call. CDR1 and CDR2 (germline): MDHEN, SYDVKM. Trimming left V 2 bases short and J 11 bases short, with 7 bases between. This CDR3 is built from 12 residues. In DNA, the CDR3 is TGTGCCAGCAGTTTACAACAGCCACCCCTCCACTTT. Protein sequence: CASSLQQPPLHF.

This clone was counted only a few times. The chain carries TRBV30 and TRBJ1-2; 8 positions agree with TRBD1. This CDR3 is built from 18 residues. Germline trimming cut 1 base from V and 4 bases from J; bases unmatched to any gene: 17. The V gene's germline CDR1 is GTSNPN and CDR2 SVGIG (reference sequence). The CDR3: CAWSETLGRGREGYGYTF. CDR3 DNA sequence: TGTGCCTGGAGTGAAACCCTGGGCAGGGGGCGCGAAGGCTATGGCTACACCTTC.

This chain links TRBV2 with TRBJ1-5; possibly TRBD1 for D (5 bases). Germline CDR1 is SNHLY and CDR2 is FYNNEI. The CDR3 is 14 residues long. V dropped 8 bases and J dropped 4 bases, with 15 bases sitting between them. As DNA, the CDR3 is TGTGCCAGCCAGTTAACAGGTGTAAATCAGCCCCAGCATTTT. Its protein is CASQLTGVNQPQHF.

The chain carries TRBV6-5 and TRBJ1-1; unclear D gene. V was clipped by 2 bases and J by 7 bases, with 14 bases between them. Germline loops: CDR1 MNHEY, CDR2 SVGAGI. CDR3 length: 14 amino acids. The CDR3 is CASSYGRPRGEAFF. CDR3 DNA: TGTGCCAGCAGTTACGGTCGACCTCGCGGTGAAGCTTTCTTT.

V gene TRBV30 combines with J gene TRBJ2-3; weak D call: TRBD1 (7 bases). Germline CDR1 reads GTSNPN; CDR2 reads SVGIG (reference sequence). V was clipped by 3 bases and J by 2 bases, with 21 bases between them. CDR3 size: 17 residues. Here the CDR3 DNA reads TGTGCCTGGAGAAGGAGGGGGCGGGATCCCTACACAGATACGCAGTATTTT. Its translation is CAWRRRGRDPYTDTQYF.